This T cell receptor (beta chain) was identified during a study of cytomegalovirus exposure and HLA in healthy donors. Study-level information: From 150 million to 200 million T cells, an earlier analysis saw 120 million or so unique TCR beta sequences. The study placed roughly four fifths of its 350 to 400 genotyped donors in the Caucasian-associated ancestry cluster.

V dropped 0 bases and J dropped 2; count of bases not matched to a gene: 6. CDR3 size: 17 residues. This clone was recorded once. Use of 60 Vbeta and 13 Jbeta primers characterized the PCR. Profiled with immunoSEQ multiplex PCR; TCRdb holds only in-frame clones, not every one. The table records about 200,000 clones, 75% to 90% of them present only once. The material sequenced was PBMCs. The chain has TRBV23-1 and TRBJ2-7; TRBD2 matches at 11 bases. TRBV23-1 is noted as an ORF with a role that remains uncertain. The source of this sequence is a woman younger than 45 in good health and CMV-seronegative. Written as DNA, the CDR3 is TGCGCCAGCAGTCAATCCCAACTAGCGGGAGTCACCTACGAGCAGTACTTC. Encoded protein: CASSQSQLAGVTYEQYF.